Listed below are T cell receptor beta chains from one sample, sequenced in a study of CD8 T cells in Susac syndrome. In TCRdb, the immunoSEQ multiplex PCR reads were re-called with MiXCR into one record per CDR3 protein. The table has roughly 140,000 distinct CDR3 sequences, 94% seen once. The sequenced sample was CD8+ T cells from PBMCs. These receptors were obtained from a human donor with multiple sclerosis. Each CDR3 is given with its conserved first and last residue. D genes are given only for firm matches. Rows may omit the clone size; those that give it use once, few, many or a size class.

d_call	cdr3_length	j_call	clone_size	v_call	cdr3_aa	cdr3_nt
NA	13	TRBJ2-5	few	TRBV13	CASSSGAQETQYF	TGTGCCAGCAGCTCGGGGGCCCAAGAGACCCAGTACTTC
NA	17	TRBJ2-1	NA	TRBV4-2	CASSPLGGPGSYNEQFF	TGTGCCAGCAGCCCCCTGGGAGGCCCTGGATCCTACAATGAGCAGTTCTTC
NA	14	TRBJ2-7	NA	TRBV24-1	CATSDGQIPYEQYF	TGTGCCACCAGTGATGGACAGATTCCCTACGAGCAGTACTTC
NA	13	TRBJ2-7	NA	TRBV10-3	CAIRTEQDYEQYF	TGTGCCATCAGGACGGAACAAGACTACGAGCAGTACTTC
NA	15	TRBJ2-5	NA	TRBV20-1	CSARDSGDSRETQYF	TGCAGTGCTAGAGATAGCGGGGACAGCCGGGAGACCCAGTACTTC
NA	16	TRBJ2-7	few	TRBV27	CASSFSAGALSYEQYF	TGTGCCAGCAGTTTTTCCGCAGGAGCCCTCTCCTACGAGCAGTACTTC
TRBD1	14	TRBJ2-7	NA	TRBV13	CASSLRTGRNEQYF	TGTGCCAGCAGCTTGCGGACAGGGCGCAACGAGCAGTACTTC
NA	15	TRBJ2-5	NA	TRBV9	CASSEGDYLQETQYF	TGTGCCAGCAGTGAGGGGGACTACCTCCAAGAGACCCAGTACTTC
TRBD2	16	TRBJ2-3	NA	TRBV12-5	CASGLVVGGAGDTQYF	TGTGCTAGTGGTTTGGTAGTCGGGGGGGCCGGAGATACGCAGTATTTT
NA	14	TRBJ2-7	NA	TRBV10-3	CAISESGLIYEQYF	TGTGCCATCAGTGAGTCTGGGCTGATCTACGAGCAGTACTTC
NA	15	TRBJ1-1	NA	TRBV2	CASSDMAPRGTEAFF	TGTGCCAGCAGTGATATGGCTCCCCGGGGCACTGAAGCTTTCTTT
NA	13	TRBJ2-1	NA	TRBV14	CASRLRGDNEQFF	TGTGCCAGCAGACTACGGGGTGACAATGAGCAGTTCTTC
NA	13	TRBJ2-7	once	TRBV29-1	CSVETRGAYEQYF	TGCAGCGTTGAAACCCGGGGCGCCTACGAGCAGTACTTC
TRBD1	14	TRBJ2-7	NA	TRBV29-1	CSVGEGTGGYEQYF	TGCAGCGTCGGAGAGGGGACAGGGGGCTACGAGCAGTACTTC
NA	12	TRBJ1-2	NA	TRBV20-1	CSTSRTEYGYTF	TGCAGCACCTCCCGGACCGAGTATGGCTACACCTTC
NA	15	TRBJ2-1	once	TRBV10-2	CASSEGQSWDNEQFF	TGCGCCAGCAGTGAGGGACAGAGTTGGGACAATGAGCAGTTCTTC
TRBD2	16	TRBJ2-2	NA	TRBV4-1	CASSQHSGVNTGELFF	TGCGCCAGCAGCCAACATAGCGGGGTGAACACCGGGGAGCTGTTTTTT
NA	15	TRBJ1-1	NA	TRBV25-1	CASSEFVRGGTEAFF	TGTGCCAGCAGTGAATTCGTTAGGGGGGGCACTGAAGCTTTCTTT
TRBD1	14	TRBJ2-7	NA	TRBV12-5	CASGFPGQSYEQYF	TGTGCTAGTGGTTTTCCGGGACAGAGCTACGAGCAGTACTTC
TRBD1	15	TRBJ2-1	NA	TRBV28	CASSLNRGSYNEQFF	TGTGCCAGCAGTCTCAACAGGGGGTCATACAATGAGCAGTTCTTC
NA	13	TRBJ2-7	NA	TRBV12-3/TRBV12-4	CASSLRGGREQYF	TGTGCCAGCAGTCTCAGGGGGGGGCGCGAGCAGTACTTC
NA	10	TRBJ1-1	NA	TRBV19	CATMNTEAFF	TGTGCCACCATGAACACTGAAGCTTTCTTT
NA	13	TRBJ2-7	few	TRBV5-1	CASSYDGRYEQYF	TGCGCCAGCAGCTACGACGGACGCTACGAGCAGTACTTC
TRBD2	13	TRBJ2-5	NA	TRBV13	CASSGGGRPRQYF	TGTGCCAGCAGCGGCGGGGGGCGCCCTCGACAGTACTTC
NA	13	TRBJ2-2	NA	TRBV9	CASSVASPGELFF	TGTGCCAGCAGCGTAGCTAGTCCCGGGGAGCTGTTTTTT
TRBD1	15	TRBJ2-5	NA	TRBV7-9	CASSQGQGAQVTQYF	TGTGCCAGCAGCCAAGGACAGGGGGCTCAGGTGACCCAGTACTTC
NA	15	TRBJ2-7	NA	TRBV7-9	CASSPAAGPSYEQYF	TGTGCCAGCAGCCCCGCCGCGGGGCCTTCCTACGAGCAGTACTTC
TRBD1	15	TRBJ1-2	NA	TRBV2	CASRAGTANNYGYTF	TGTGCCAGCAGGGCCGGGACAGCAAACAACTATGGCTACACCTTC
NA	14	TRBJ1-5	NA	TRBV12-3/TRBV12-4	CASRGGRGNQPQHF	TGTGCCAGCAGGGGGGGCCGGGGAAATCAGCCCCAGCATTTT
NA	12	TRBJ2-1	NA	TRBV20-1	CSARDLGVEQFF	TGCAGTGCTAGAGATCTGGGGGTAGAGCAGTTCTTC
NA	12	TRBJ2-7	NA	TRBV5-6	CASSLERREQYF	TGTGCCAGCAGCTTGGAACGACGGGAGCAGTACTTC
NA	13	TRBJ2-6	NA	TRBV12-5	CASGSSGANVLTF	TGTGCTAGTGGTTCTTCTGGGGCCAACGTCCTGACTTTC
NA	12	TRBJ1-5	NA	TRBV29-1	CSATDSNQPQHF	TGCAGCGCTACGGATAGCAATCAGCCCCAGCATTTT
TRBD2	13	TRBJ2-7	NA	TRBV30	CAWSSGTTYEQYF	TGTGCCTGGAGTTCTGGGACTACCTACGAGCAGTACTTC
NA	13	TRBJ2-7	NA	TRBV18	CASSPTLPYEQYF	TGTGCCAGCTCACCAACTTTACCCTACGAGCAGTACTTC
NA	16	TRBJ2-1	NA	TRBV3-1	CASSQQEDSNAPRRIF	TGTGCCAGCAGCCAACAAGAGGACAGTAATGCCCCACGGCGGATCTTC
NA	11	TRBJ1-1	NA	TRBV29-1	CSVLGGREAFF	TGCAGCGTCCTTGGGGGGCGGGAAGCTTTCTTT
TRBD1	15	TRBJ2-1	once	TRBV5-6	CASSTRDRDHNEQFF	TGTGCCAGCAGCACTCGGGACAGGGACCACAATGAGCAGTTCTTC
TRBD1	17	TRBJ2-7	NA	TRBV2	CASSEAGPGTGGYEQYF	TGTGCCAGCAGTGAAGCAGGACCCGGGACAGGGGGCTACGAGCAGTACTTC
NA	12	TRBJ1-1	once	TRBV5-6	CASSPSEGEAFF	TGTGCCAGCAGCCCGTCGGAGGGTGAAGCTTTCTTT
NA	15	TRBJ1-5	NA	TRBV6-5	CASSYGRDRNQPQHF	TGTGCCAGCAGTTACGGGAGGGATAGAAATCAGCCCCAGCATTTT
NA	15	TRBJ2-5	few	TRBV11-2	CASSLVRAPQETQYF	TGTGCCAGCAGCTTGGTGAGAGCTCCTCAAGAGACCCAGTACTTC
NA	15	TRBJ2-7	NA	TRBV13	CASSLKVDSPYEQHF	TGTGCCAGCAGCTTAAAGGTGGACAGTCCCTACGAGCAGCACTTC
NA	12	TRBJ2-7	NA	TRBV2	CASAGGSSEQYF	TGTGCCAGCGCCGGGGGCTCCAGCGAGCAGTACTTC
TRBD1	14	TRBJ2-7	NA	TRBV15	CATSPRQGDHEQYF	TGTGCCACCAGCCCTAGACAGGGGGATCACGAGCAGTACTTC
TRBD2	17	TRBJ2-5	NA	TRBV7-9	CASSLAPGLAGLETQYF	TGTGCCAGCAGCTTAGCACCGGGACTAGCGGGGCTGGAGACCCAGTACTTC